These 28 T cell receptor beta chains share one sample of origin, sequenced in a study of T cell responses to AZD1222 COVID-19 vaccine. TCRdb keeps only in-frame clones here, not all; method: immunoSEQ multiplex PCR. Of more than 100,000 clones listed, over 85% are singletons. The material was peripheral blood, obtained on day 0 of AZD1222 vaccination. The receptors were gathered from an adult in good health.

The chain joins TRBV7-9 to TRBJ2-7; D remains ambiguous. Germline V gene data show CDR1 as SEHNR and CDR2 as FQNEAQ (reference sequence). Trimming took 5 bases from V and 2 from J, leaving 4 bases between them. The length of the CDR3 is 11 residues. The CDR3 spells CASSNAYEQYF. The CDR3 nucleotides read TGTGCCAGCAGCAACGCCTACGAGCAGTACTTC.

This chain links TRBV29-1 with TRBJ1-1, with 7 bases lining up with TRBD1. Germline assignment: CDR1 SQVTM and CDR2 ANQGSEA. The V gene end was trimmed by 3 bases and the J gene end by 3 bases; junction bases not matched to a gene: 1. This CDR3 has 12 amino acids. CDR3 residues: CSVDRGYTEAFF. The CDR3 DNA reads TGCAGCGTTGACAGGGGGTACACTGAAGCTTTCTTT.

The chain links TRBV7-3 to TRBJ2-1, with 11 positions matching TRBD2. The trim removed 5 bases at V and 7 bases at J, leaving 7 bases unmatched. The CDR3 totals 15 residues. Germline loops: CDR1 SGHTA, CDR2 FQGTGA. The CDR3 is CASSIGLAGANEQFF. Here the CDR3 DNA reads TGTGCCAGCAGCATTGGACTAGCGGGCGCGAATGAGCAGTTCTTC.

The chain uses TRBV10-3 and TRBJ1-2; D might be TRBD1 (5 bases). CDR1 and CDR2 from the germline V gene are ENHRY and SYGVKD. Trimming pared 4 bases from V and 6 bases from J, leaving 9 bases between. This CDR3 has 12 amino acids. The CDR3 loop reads CAISAGLDGYTF. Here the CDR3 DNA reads TGTGCCATCAGTGCGGGGCTGGATGGCTACACCTTC.

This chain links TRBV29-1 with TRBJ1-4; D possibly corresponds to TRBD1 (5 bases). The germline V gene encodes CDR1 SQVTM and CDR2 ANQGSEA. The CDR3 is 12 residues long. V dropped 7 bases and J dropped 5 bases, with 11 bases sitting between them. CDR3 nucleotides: TGCAGCGCCGGGGGGGAAAATGAAAAACTGTTTTTT. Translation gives CSAGGENEKLFF.

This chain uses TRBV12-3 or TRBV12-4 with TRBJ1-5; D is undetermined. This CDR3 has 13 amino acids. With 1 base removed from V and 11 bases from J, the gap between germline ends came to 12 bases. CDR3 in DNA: TGTGCCAGCAGTTTAGTTGACTGGCATTCCCAGCATTTT. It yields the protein CASSLVDWHSQHF.

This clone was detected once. CDR3 sequence: CASITPQGINYGYTF. CDR3 in DNA: TGTGCCAGCATCACGCCGCAGGGAATAAACTATGGCTACACCTTC. The rearrangement joins TRBV7-9 to TRBJ1-2; a possible D gene is TRBD1 (5 bases). Looked up from germline, CDR1 is SEHNR and CDR2 is FQNEAQ (reference sequence). Trimming stripped 7 bases from V and 2 bases from J, with 17 bases between. This CDR3 region has 15 residues.

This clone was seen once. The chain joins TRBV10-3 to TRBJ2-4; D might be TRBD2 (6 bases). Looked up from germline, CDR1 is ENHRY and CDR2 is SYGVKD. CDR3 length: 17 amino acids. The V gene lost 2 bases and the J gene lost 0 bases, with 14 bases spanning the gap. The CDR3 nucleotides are TGTGCCATCAGTGAGCTCGCCGGGACTCTAGCCAAAAACATTCAGTACTTC. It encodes CAISELAGTLAKNIQYF.

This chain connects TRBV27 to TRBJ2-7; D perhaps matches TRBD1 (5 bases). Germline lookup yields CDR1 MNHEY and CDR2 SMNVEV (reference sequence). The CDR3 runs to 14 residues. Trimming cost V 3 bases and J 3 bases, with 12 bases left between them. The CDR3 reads CASSLGPDLYEQYF. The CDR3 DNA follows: TGTGCCAGCAGTTTGGGGCCAGACCTCTACGAGCAGTACTTC.

The CDR3 sequence: CASGSGRSNTEAFF. As DNA, the CDR3 is TGTGCCAGCGGGAGTGGACGTTCGAACACTGAAGCTTTCTTT. The rearrangement joins TRBV25-1 to TRBJ1-1; no firm D call. Germline V gene lookup returns CDR1 MGHDK and CDR2 SYGVNS. Trimming stripped 8 bases from V and 1 base from J, with 14 bases between. The CDR3 has 14 residues. Based on the CDR3 plus reference TRBV25-1 and TRBJ1-1, the full variable domain is EADIYQTPRYLVIGTGKKITLECSQTMGHDKMYWYQQDPGMELHLIHYSYGVNSTEKGDLSSESTVSRIRTEHFPLTLESARPSHTSQYLCASGSGRSNTEAFFGQGTRLTVV.

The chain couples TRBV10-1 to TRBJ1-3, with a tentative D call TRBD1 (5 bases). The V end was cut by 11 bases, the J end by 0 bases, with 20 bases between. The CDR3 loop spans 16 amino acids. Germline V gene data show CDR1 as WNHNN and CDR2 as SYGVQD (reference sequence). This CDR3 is CAQMGQATSSGNTIYF. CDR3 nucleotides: TGCGCCCAAATGGGGCAGGCTACCAGCTCTGGAAACACCATATATTTT.

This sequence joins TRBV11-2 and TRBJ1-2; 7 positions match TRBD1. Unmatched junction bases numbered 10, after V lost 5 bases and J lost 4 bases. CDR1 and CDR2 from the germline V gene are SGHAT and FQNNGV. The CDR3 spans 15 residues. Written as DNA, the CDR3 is TGTGCCAGCAGCGCCCAAGGGGAGGGGGCCTATGGCTACACCTTC. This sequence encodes CASSAQGEGAYGYTF.

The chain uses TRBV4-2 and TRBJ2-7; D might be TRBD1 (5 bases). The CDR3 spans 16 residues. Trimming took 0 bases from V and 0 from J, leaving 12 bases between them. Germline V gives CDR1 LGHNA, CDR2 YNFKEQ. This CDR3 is CASSQDRRASSYEQYF. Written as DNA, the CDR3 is TGTGCCAGCAGCCAAGATCGCAGGGCTAGCTCCTACGAGCAGTACTTC.

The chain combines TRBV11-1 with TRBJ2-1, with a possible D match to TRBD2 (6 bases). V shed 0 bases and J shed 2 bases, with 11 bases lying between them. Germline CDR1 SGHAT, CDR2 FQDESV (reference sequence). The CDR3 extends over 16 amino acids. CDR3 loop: CASSLASGATYNEQFF. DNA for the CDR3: TGTGCCAGCAGCTTAGCCTCGGGAGCCACCTACAATGAGCAGTTCTTC.

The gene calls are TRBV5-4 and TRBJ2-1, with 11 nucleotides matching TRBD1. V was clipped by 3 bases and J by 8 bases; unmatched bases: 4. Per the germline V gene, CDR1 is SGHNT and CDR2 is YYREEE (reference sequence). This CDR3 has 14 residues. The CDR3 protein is CASSSRTGGYEQFF. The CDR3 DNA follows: TGTGCCAGCAGCTCGCGGACAGGGGGCTATGAGCAGTTCTTC.

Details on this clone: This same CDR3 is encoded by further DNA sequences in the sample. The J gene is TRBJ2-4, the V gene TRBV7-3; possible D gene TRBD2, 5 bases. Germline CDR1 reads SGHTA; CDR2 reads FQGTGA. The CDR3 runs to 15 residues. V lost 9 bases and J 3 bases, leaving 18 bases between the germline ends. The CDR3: CASSYGRDLKNIQYF. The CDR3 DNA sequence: TGTGCCAGTAGTTACGGACGGGATCTCAAAAACATTCAGTACTTC.

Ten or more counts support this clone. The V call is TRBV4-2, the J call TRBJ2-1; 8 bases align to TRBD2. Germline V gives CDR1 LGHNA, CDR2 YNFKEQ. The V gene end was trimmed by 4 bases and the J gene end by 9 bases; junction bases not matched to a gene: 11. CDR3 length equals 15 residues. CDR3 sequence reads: CASSPRPGRAFEQFF. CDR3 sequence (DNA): TGTGCCAGCAGCCCTCGTCCCGGGAGGGCCTTTGAGCAGTTCTTC.

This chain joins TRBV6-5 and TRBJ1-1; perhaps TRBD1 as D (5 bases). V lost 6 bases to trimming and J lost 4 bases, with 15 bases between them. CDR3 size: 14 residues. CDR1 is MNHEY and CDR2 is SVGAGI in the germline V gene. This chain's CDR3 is CASRRGYGGTEAFF. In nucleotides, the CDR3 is TGTGCCAGCAGGCGAGGGTACGGGGGCACTGAAGCTTTCTTT.

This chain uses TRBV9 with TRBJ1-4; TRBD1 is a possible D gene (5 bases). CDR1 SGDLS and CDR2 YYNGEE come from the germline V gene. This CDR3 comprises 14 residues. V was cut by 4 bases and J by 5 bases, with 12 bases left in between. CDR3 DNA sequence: TGTGCCAGCAGCACGACAGTGACGAATGAAAAACTGTTTTTT. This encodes CASSTTVTNEKLFF.

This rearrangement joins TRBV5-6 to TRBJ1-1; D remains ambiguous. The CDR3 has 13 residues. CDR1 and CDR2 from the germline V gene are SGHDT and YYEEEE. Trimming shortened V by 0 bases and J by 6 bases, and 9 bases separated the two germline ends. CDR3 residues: CASSLGASAEAFF. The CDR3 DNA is TGTGCCAGCAGCTTGGGGGCATCGGCTGAAGCTTTCTTT.

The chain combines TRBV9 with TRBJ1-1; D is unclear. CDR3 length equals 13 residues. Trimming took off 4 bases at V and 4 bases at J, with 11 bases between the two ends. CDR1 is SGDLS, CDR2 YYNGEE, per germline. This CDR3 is CASSPQPLTEAFF. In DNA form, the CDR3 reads TGTGCCAGCAGCCCCCAGCCCCTCACTGAAGCTTTCTTT. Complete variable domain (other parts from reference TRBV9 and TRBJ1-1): DSGVTQTPKHLITATGQRVTLRCSPRSGDLSVYWYQQSLDQGLQFLIQYYNGEERAKGNILERFSAQQFPDLHSELNLSSLELGDSALYFCASSPQPLTEAFFGQGTRLTVV.

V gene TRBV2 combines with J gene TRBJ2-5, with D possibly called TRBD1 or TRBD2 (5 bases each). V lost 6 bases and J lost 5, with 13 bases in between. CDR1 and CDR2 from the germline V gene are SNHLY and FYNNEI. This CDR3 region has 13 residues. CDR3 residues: CASSQLGVETQYF. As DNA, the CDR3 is TGTGCCAGCAGCCAGCTGGGGGTGGAGACCCAGTACTTC. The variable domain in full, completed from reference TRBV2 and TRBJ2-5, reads EPEVTQTPSHQVTQMGQEVILRCVPISNHLYFYWYRQILGQKVEFLVSFYNNEISEKSEIFDDQFSVERPDGSNFTLKIRSTKLEDSAMYFCASSQLGVETQYFGPGTRLLVL.

The CDR3 nucleotides read TGTGCCAGTAGTCGGAGGGGCGGCAATTCACCCCTCCACTTT. Its protein product is CASSRRGGNSPLHF. The chain carries TRBV19 and TRBJ1-6; tentatively, D is TRBD1 (5 bases). CDR1 and CDR2 (germline): LNHDA, SQIVND (reference sequence). The CDR3 has 14 amino acids. Deletions cut 5 bases from V and 7 bases from J, with 12 bases between. Drawing the rest from reference TRBV19 and TRBJ1-6, the complete variable domain is DGGITQSPKYLFRKEGQNVTLSCEQNLNHDAMYWYRQDPGQGLRLIYYSQIVNDFQKGDIAEGYSVSREKKESFPLTVTSAQKNPTAFYLCASSRRGGNSPLHFGNGTRLTVT.

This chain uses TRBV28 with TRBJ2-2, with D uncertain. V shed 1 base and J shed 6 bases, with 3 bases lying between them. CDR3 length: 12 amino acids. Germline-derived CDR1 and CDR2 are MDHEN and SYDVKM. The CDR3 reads CASSLYAGELFF. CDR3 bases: TGTGCCAGCAGTTTATATGCCGGGGAGCTGTTTTTT.

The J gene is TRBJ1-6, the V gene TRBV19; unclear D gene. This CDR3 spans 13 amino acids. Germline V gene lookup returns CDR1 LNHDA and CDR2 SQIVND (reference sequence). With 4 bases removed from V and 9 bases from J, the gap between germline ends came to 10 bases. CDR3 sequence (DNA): TGTGCCAGTAGTAGTGGGTCCGGTTCACCCCTCCACTTT. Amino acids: CASSSGSGSPLHF. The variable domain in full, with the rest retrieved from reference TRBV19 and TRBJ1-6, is DGGITQSPKYLFRKEGQNVTLSCEQNLNHDAMYWYRQDPGQGLRLIYYSQIVNDFQKGDIAEGYSVSREKKESFPLTVTSAQKNPTAFYLCASSSGSGSPLHFGNGTRLTVT.

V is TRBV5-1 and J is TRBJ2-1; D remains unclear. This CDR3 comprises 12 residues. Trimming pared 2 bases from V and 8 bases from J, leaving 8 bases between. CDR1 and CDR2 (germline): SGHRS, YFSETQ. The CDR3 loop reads CASSFGLDEQFF. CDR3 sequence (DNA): TGCGCCAGCAGCTTTGGGCTGGATGAGCAGTTCTTC.

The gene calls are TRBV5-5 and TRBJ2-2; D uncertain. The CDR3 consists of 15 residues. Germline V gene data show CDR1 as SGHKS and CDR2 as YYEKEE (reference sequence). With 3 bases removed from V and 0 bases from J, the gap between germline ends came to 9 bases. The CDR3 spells CASSWGITNTGELFF. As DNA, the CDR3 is TGTGCCAGCAGCTGGGGAATTACGAACACCGGGGAGCTGTTTTTT.

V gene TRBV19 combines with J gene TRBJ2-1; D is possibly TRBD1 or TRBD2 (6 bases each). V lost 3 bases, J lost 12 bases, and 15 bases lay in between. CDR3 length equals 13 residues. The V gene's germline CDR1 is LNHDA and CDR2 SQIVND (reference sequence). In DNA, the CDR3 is TGTGCCAGTAGTATTGGGACTGGGGGCTGGCAGTTCTTC. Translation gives CASSIGTGGWQFF.